The 2 T cell receptor beta chains presented below share a single source sample, sequenced in a study of cytomegalovirus exposure and HLA in healthy donors. The data were produced by immunoSEQ multiplex PCR, yet TCRdb's version contains in-frame clones alone and is incomplete. Of 100,000 to 150,000 clones listed, about 87% were seen once; the top ten hold 1.5% to 2%. Sample: PBMCs. All receptors come from a woman under 30 in good health and CMV-seronegative.

V is TRBV18 and J is TRBJ1-5; 7 nucleotides agree with TRBD1. With V trimmed by 4 bases and J by 4 bases, 4 bases remained unmatched. The germline V gene encodes CDR1 KGHSH and CDR2 LQKENI. CDR3 length: 14 residues. The CDR3 bases are TGTGCCAGCTCACGAGGACAGGCAAATCAGCCCCAGCATTTT. It codes for CASSRGQANQPQHF.

The chain employs TRBV30 and TRBJ2-7; 8 bases are a match to TRBD2. Trimming took 2 bases from V and 2 from J; bases not matched to a gene: 2. The CDR3 length is 13 residues. Germline CDR1 and CDR2: GTSNPN and SVGIG (reference sequence). The CDR3 spells CAWSPGLAYEQYF. The DNA of the CDR3 is TGTGCCTGGAGTCCGGGACTAGCCTACGAGCAGTACTTC.